This T cell receptor (beta chain) was sequenced in a study of a mutant IDH1 vaccine in newly diagnosed glioma. Study overall: Onset of vaccination occurred 4-6 weeks following radiotherapy alone, or with temozolomide cycles. Beforehand, treatment had been radiotherapy, temozolomide, or both; the majority received both.

The repertoire was sequenced with immunoSEQ multiplex PCR; TCRdb's copy has only in-frame clones and lacks some. The sample records 69,000 or so clones, around 90% being singletons. Time point meaning: week 35, safety follow-up. Topical imiquimod accompanied each vaccine dose, which consisted of 300 ug of mutant IDH1 20-mer peptide. Concerning this clone: What it recognizes is unknown.

The ends were cut back, 5 bases at V and 2 bases at J, with 13 bases in the middle. Germline CDR1 is SGHTA and CDR2 is FQGNSA. The CDR3 length is 14 residues. This clonotype was sampled from a man under 40 with glioma. Specimen: PBMCs, collected from a glioma patient whose treatment included an IDH1 peptide vaccine. The chain employs TRBV7-2 and TRBJ2-7; TRBD2 might be the D (5 bases). This CDR3 is CASSGLASAYEQYF. CDR3 nucleotides: TGTGCCAGCAGCGGGCTAGCTTCAGCCTACGAGCAGTACTTC.